This is a list of T cell receptor beta chains from one sample in a study of blood T cell repertoires in COVID-19. The repertoire was sequenced with immunoSEQ multiplex PCR; TCRdb's copy has only in-frame clones and lacks some. Among approximately 94,000 clones listed, about 82% were seen once. Sample: peripheral blood. The receptors were gathered from a man aged 50-59 years with active or convalescent COVID-19. CDR3s include the opening cysteine and the closing phenylalanine or tryptophan. A D gene is named only where the DNA matches it firmly. Clone size, where shown, is once, few, many, or a class for clones that have expanded.

D	size	V	J	CDR3	DNA
-	-	TRBV10-3	TRBJ1-4	CATREAESEKLFF	TGTGCCACCCGGGAGGCGGAAAGTGAAAAACTGTTTTTT
-	-	TRBV24-1	TRBJ1-2	CATMREGYGYTF	TGTGCCACCATGAGGGAAGGCTATGGCTACACCTTC
-	-	TRBV11-3	TRBJ2-1	CASSPYRDEQFF	TGTGCCAGCAGCCCCTACAGGGATGAGCAGTTCTTC
-	-	TRBV5-1	TRBJ1-1	CASSSGQGQNTEAFF	TGCGCCAGCAGCAGCGGCCAGGGGCAGAACACTGAAGCTTTCTTT
-	few	TRBV21-1	TRBJ1-2	CASSKIRTGEVFDYGYTF	TGTGCCAGCAGCAAAATTCGGACAGGGGAGGTGTTCGACTATGGCTACACCTTC
TRBD2	-	TRBV11-3	TRBJ2-1	CASSPLIAGVGNEQFF	TGTGCCAGCAGCCCTCTGATAGCGGGAGTTGGTAATGAGCAGTTCTTC
-	few	TRBV10-2	TRBJ2-1	CASCRAGTERNEQFF	TGCGCCAGTTGCCGTGCGGGGACAGAGAGAAATGAGCAGTTCTTC
TRBD1	-	TRBV9	TRBJ2-7	CASSKGQGGTYEQYF	TGTGCCAGCAGCAAGGGACAGGGTGGGACCTACGAGCAGTACTTC
-	-	TRBV27	TRBJ2-5	CASSFSGDETQYF	TGTGCCAGCAGTTTTTCAGGGGACGAGACCCAGTACTTC
-	-	TRBV3-1/TRBV3-2	TRBJ2-3	CASKAPRTDTQYF	TGTGCCAGCAAAGCGCCGCGCACAGATACGCAGTATTTT
-	-	TRBV5-6	TRBJ2-5	CASSLVGPGETQYF	TGTGCCAGCAGCTTGGTGGGCCCAGGGGAGACCCAGTACTTC
TRBD1	-	TRBV14	TRBJ1-2	CASSQQTDRGDGYTF	TGTGCCAGCAGCCAACAGACCGACAGGGGGGATGGCTACACCTTC
TRBD1	-	TRBV2	TRBJ1-5	CASSPPRTGAKSNQPQHF	TGTGCCAGCAGTCCGCCCAGAACAGGGGCCAAAAGCAATCAGCCCCAGCATTTT
-	-	TRBV7-9	TRBJ2-1	CASSFRDLKTNEQFF	TGTGCCAGCAGCTTCCGGGACTTAAAGACCAATGAGCAGTTCTTC
-	-	TRBV24-1	TRBJ1-2	CATSNAGTPTNYGYTF	TGTGCCACCAGTAACGCCGGGACACCAACTAACTATGGCTACACCTTC
-	-	TRBV19	TRBJ2-2	CASSILAANTGELFF	TGTGCCAGTAGTATACTAGCTGCAAACACCGGGGAGCTGTTTTTT
TRBD1	-	TRBV5-4	TRBJ1-2	CASSRETGDYGYTF	TGTGCCAGCAGCAGAGAGACAGGGGACTATGGCTACACCTTC
TRBD2	-	TRBV30	TRBJ2-7	CAWRAPTSGPSYEQYF	TGTGCCTGGAGAGCCCCGACTAGCGGGCCATCCTACGAGCAGTACTTC
-	-	TRBV19	TRBJ1-6	CASSIAPPTEYNSPLHF	TGTGCCAGTAGTATAGCCCCCCCGACGGAGTATAATTCACCCCTCCACTTT
-	-	TRBV23-1	TRBJ1-1	CASSQSEKLNTEAFF	TGCGCCAGCAGTCAATCAGAGAAATTGAACACTGAAGCTTTCTTT
-	-	TRBV4-1	TRBJ1-1	CASSRLGVNTEAFF	TGCGCCAGCAGCCGTCTCGGAGTCAACACTGAAGCTTTCTTT
TRBD2	-	TRBV2	TRBJ2-1	CASSDGAGVGNEQFF	TGTGCCAGCAGTGACGGCGCGGGAGTTGGCAATGAGCAGTTCTTC
-	-	TRBV19	TRBJ1-2	CASSISGRKDYGYTF	TGTGCCAGTAGTATTTCTGGGAGGAAGGACTATGGCTACACCTTC
TRBD1	-	TRBV4-2	TRBJ1-2	CASSQDSGQASYGYTF	TGTGCCAGCAGCCAAGATTCTGGACAGGCTTCATATGGCTACACCTTC
TRBD1	-	TRBV19	TRBJ2-7	CASSNRGRYEQYF	TGTGCCAGTAGTAACAGGGGGCGATACGAGCAGTACTTC
-	-	TRBV6-5	TRBJ2-1	CASRLESREFF	TGTGCCAGCAGGTTAGAGTCGAGGGAGTTCTTC
-	-	TRBV6-5	TRBJ2-4	CASRGSPAKNIQYF	TGTGCCAGCAGGGGGAGCCCCGCCAAAAACATTCAGTACTTC
-	-	TRBV11-2	TRBJ1-6	CASSLAGSYNSPLHF	TGTGCCAGCAGCTTAGCAGGGTCCTATAATTCACCCCTCCACTTT
TRBD1	-	TRBV7-9	TRBJ2-5	CASSRGQGKETQYF	TGTGCCAGCAGCCGGGGACAGGGGAAAGAGACCCAGTACTTC
-	-	TRBV6-5	TRBJ2-5	CASDYGQRETQYF	TGTGCCAGCGATTACGGACAGAGGGAGACCCAGTACTTC
-	-	TRBV6-1	TRBJ1-5	CASSDLVSNQPQHF	TGTGCCAGCAGTGATCTAGTTAGCAATCAGCCCCAGCATTTT
TRBD2	-	TRBV7-3	TRBJ2-1	CATAAGTTDNEQFF	TGTGCCACCGCCGCCGGGACTACTGACAATGAGCAGTTCTTC
TRBD2	-	TRBV6-2/TRBV6-3	TRBJ2-1	CASSNPGTSGVSYNEQFF	TGTGCCAGCAGTAACCCCGGGACTAGCGGGGTCTCCTACAATGAGCAGTTCTTC
-	-	TRBV2	TRBJ2-3	CASNTRSDTQYF	TGTGCCAGCAATACCCGGTCAGATACGCAGTATTTT
-	once	TRBV4-1	TRBJ2-7	CASSQVGGFEQYF	TGCGCCAGCAGCCAAGTTGGGGGGTTCGAGCAGTACTTC
-	-	TRBV7-9	TRBJ1-2	CASSPDSRGYTF	TGTGCCAGCAGCCCGGACTCTCGGGGCTACACCTTC
-	few	TRBV25-1	TRBJ1-6	CASTRDIYSPLHF	TGTGCCAGCACCCGGGACATTTATTCACCCCTCCACTTT
-	-	TRBV24-1	TRBJ2-6	CATSTRGANVLTF	TGTGCCACCAGTACTCGTGGGGCCAACGTCCTGACTTTC
-	-	TRBV19	TRBJ1-3	CASSGGDGNTIYF	TGTGCCAGTAGTGGGGGGGACGGAAACACCATATATTTT
TRBD1	few	TRBV7-9	TRBJ1-1	CASSLPGTGGNTEAFF	TGTGCCAGCAGCTTACCAGGGACAGGGGGAAACACTGAAGCTTTCTTT
TRBD2	-	TRBV4-2	TRBJ2-7	CASSERSGGRIYEQYF	TGTGCCAGCAGCGAGAGGAGCGGCGGGAGAATCTACGAGCAGTACTTC
TRBD2	-	TRBV7-8	TRBJ2-2	CASSLLVAGAGELFF	TGTGCCAGCAGCCTATTGGTAGCGGGAGCAGGGGAGCTGTTTTTT
TRBD1	-	TRBV6-5	TRBJ1-2	CASRRGTGNYGYTF	TGTGCCAGCAGACGTGGGACAGGGAACTATGGCTACACCTTC
TRBD2	-	TRBV7-2	TRBJ2-1	CASSLSSGDYNEQFF	TGTGCCAGCAGCTTATCAAGCGGGGATTACAATGAGCAGTTCTTC
TRBD1	once	TRBV9	TRBJ1-2	CASRETGTDYGYTF	TGTGCCAGCAGAGAAACCGGGACAGACTATGGCTACACCTTC
-	-	TRBV6-6	TRBJ2-7	CASGQGGSPYEQYF	TGTGCCAGCGGCCAGGGGGGTTCCCCCTACGAGCAGTACTTC
-	-	TRBV3-1/TRBV3-2	TRBJ2-2	CASSQPHGELFF	TGTGCCAGCAGCCAACCCCACGGGGAGCTGTTTTTT
TRBD1	-	TRBV5-1	TRBJ1-2	CASSLGQGGVYGYTF	TGCGCCAGCAGCTTAGGACAGGGCGGCGTCTATGGCTACACCTTC
TRBD1	-	TRBV18	TRBJ1-5	CASSEGTGHQPQHF	TGTGCCAGCTCAGAAGGGACAGGGCATCAGCCCCAGCATTTT
-	few	TRBV7-9	TRBJ2-7	CASSLSYEQYF	TGTGCCAGCAGCCTGAGTTACGAGCAGTACTTC
-	-	TRBV24-1	TRBJ1-5	CATSPRLSNQPQHF	TGTGCCACCAGTCCTAGACTTAGCAATCAGCCCCAGCATTTT
-	-	TRBV2	TRBJ1-1	CASSVSLWSEAFF	TGTGCCAGCAGTGTTAGTTTATGGAGCGAAGCTTTCTTT
TRBD1	-	TRBV19	TRBJ1-2	CASSSTTGGRGYTF	TGTGCCAGTAGTTCCACGACAGGGGGTCGCGGCTACACCTTC
TRBD2	once	TRBV5-4	TRBJ2-1	CASSQGLADNEQFF	TGTGCCAGCAGCCAGGGACTAGCGGATAATGAGCAGTTCTTC
TRBD2	-	TRBV27	TRBJ2-7	CASSVAGGPYEQYF	TGTGCCAGCAGTGTAGCGGGAGGGCCTTACGAGCAGTACTTC